This T cell receptor beta chain was identified during a study of regulatory T cells in long-lasting Graves disease. Time point: newly diagnosed GD, antithyroid drugs for less than 3 months. PBMC RNA was the source of the TCR library. This clonotype appeared a single time. Antigen unknown. CDR1 SGHVS and CDR2 FQNEAQ come from the germline V gene. With 8 bases clipped from V and 3 bases from J, the junction kept 7 bases outside the gene matches. The CDR3 consists of 14 residues. Arm-PCR with iRepertoire HTBI primers amplified the CDR3 regions for these TCR beta libraries. Original methodology: Detected in the samples were around 59 TRBV and approximately 14 TRBJ segments. A single record per CDR3 protein comes from TCRdb applying MiXCR to the multiplex PCR reads. These V and J calls originate from TCRdb's pipeline instead of the authors' own analysis. The sample has a few hundred thousand distinct CDR3 sequences, 20% to 25% seen once.

The study, taken as a whole, reports: It was possible that the small sample size reduced accuracy. More public clonotypes were shared by persistent patients (2,741) than by new patients (about 1,000).

The clonotype comes from a female donor with Graves disease. The sample was peripheral blood mononuclear cells (PBMCs), taken at new diagnosis, from a patient treated with antithyroid drugs. The chain joins TRBV7-8 to TRBJ2-1; TRBD2 aligns across 7 bases. In DNA, the CDR3 is TGTGCCAGCCTAGCCCCGGGAGGCTACAATGAGCAGTTCTTC. The encoded protein is CASLAPGGYNEQFF.